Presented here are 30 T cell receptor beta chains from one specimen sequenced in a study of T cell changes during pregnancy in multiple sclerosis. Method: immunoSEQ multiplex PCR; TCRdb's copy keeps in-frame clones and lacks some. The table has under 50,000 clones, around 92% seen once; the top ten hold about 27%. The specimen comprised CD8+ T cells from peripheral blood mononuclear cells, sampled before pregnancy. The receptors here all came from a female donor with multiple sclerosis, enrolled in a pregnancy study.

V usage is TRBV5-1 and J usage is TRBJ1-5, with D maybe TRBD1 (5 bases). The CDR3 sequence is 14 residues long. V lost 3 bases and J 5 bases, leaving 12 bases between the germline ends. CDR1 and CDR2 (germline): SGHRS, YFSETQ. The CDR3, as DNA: TGCGCCAGCAGCTCGAGCCCGGGGGATCAGCCCCAGCATTTT. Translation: CASSSSPGDQPQHF.

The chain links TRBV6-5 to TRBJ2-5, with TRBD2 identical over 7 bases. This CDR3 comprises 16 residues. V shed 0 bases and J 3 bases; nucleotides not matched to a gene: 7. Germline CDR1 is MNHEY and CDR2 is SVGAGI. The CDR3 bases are TGTGCCAGCAGTTACTCTCCTAGCGGAGCTAAAGAGACCCAGTACTTC. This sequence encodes CASSYSPSGAKETQYF.

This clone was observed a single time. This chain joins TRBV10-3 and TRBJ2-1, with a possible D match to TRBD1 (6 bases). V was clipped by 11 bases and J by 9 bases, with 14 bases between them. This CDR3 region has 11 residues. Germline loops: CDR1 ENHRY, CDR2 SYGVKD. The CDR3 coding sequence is TGTGCCGTCGGACAGCCTCTTGAGCAGTTCTTC. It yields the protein CAVGQPLEQFF.

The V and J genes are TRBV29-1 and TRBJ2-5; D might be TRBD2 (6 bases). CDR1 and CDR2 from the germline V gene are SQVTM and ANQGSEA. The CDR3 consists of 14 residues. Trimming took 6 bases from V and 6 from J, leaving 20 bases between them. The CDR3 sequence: CSVLNLQRAKTQYF. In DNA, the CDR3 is TGCAGCGTCCTCAACCTACAGCGGGCAAAGACCCAGTACTTC. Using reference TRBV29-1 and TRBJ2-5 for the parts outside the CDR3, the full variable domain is SAVISQKPSRDICQRGTSLTIQCQVDSQVTMMFWYRQQPGQSLTLIATANQGSEATYESGFVIDKFPISRPNLTFSTLTVSNMSPEDSSIYLCSVLNLQRAKTQYFGPGTRLLVL.

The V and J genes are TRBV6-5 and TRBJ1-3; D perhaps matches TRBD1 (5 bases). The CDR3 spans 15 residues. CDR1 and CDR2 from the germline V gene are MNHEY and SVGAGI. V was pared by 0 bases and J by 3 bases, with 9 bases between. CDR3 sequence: CASSYSPGGGNTIYF. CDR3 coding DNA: TGTGCCAGCAGTTACTCGCCGGGGGGTGGAAACACCATATATTTT.

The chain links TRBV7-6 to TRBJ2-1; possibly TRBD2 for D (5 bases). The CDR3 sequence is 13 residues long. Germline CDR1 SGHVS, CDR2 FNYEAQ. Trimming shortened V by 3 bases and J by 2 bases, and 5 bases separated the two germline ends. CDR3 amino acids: CASSFGAYNEQFF. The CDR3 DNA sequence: TGTGCCAGCAGCTTCGGGGCCTACAATGAGCAGTTCTTC.

The CDR3 sequence is CASSPPDSRGYEQYF. The CDR3 nucleotides are TGTGCCAGCAGCCCGCCGGACAGCCGGGGATACGAGCAGTACTTC. The chain uses TRBV7-9 and TRBJ2-7; maybe TRBD1 (6 bases). The V and J ends lost 5 bases and 4 bases respectively, with 18 bases between them. This CDR3 has 15 amino acids. The germline V gene has CDR1 SEHNR and CDR2 FQNEAQ (reference sequence).

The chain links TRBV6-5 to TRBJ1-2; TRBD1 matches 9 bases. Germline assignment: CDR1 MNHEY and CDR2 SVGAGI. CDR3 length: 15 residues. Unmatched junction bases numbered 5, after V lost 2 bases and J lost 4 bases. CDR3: CASSYGTGRGYGYTF. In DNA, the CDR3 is TGTGCCAGCAGTTACGGGACAGGGAGGGGCTATGGCTACACCTTC.

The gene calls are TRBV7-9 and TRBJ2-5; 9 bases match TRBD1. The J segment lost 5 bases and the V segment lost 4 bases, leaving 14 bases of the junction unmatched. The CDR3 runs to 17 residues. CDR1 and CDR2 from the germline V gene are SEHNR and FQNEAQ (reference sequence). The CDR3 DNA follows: TGTGCCAGCAGCTCCAGGACAGGGGAGAGGGAAGGGGAGACCCAGTACTTC. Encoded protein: CASSSRTGEREGETQYF.

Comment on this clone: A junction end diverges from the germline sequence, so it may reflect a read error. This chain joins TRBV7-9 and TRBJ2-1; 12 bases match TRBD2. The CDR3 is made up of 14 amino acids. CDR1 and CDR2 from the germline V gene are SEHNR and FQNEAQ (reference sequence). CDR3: CASSLAGGYNEQFF. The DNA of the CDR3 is TGTGCCAGCAGCCTAGCGGGAGGGTACAATGAGCAGTTCTTC.

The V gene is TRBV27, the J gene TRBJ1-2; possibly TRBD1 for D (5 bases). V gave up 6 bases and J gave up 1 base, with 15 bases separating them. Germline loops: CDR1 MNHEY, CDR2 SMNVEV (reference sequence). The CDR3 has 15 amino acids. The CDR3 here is CASSPEFRVNYGYTF. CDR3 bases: TGTGCCAGCAGCCCAGAATTCAGGGTTAACTATGGCTACACCTTC.

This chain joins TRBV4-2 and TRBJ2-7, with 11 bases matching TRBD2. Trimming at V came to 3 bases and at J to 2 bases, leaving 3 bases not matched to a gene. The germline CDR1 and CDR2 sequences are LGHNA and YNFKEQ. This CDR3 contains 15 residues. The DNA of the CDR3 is TGTGCCAGCAGCCATAGCGGGGGGGACCCCTACGAGCAGTACTTC. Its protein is CASSHSGGDPYEQYF.

CDR3 region: CASSSWTGSETQYF. Here the CDR3 DNA reads TGTGCCAGCAGCTCGTGGACAGGGAGCGAGACCCAGTACTTC. This chain connects TRBV7-7 to TRBJ2-5, with TRBD1 matching 8 bases. CDR3 length equals 14 residues. Germline V gene data show CDR1 as SSHAT and CDR2 as FNYEAQ (reference sequence). Trimming at V came to 4 bases and at J to 5 bases, leaving 6 bases not matched to a gene.

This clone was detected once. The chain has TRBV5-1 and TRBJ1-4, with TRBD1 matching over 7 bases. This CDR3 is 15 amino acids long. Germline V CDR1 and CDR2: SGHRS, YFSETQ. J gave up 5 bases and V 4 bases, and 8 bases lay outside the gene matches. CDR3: CASSLGGQLNEKLFF. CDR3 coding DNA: TGCGCCAGCAGCCTGGGGGGACAGCTCAATGAAAAACTGTTTTTT. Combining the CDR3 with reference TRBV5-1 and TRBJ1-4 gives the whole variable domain KAGVTQTPRYLIKTRGQQVTLSCSPISGHRSVSWYQQTPGQGLQFLFEYFSETQRNKGNFPGRFSGRQFSNSRSEMNVSTLELGDSALYLCASSLGGQLNEKLFFGSGTQLSVL.

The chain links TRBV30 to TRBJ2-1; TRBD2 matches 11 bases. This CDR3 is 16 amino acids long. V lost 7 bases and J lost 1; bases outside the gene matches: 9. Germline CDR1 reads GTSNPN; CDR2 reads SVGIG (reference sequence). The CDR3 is CASTSASGGSYNEQFF. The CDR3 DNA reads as TGTGCCTCCACGAGTGCTAGCGGGGGGTCCTACAATGAGCAGTTCTTC.

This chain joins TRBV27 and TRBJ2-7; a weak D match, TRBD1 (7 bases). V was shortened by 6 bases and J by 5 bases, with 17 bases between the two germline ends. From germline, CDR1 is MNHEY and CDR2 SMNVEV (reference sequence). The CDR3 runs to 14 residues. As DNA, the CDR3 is TGTGCCAGCAGGCAGGGGGGTTACGCCAACGAGCAGTACTTC. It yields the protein CASRQGGYANEQYF.

CDR3 DNA sequence: TGTGCCAGCAGCTTAGCCCTCGGGGACAGGGTCTCCTACGAGCAGTACTTC. Translation: CASSLALGDRVSYEQYF. V usage is TRBV7-2 and J usage is TRBJ2-7, with 9 bases fitting TRBD1. V was clipped by 0 bases and J by 0 bases; unmatched bases: 6. Looked up from germline, CDR1 is SGHTA and CDR2 is FQGNSA. This CDR3 region has 17 residues. The full variable domain, rest sourced from reference TRBV7-2 and TRBJ2-7, is GAGVSQSPSNKVTEKGKDVELRCDPISGHTALYWYRQSLGQGLEFLIYFQGNSAPDKSGLPSDRFSAERTGGSVSTLTIQRTQQEDSAVYLCASSLALGDRVSYEQYFGPGTRLTVT.

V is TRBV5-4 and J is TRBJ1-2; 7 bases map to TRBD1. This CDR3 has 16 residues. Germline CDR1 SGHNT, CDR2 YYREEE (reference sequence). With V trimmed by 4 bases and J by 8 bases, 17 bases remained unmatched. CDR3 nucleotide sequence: TGTGCCAGCAGCCGGAGGGGCCCTGGACAGGATCTGGGCTACACCTTC. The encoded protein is CASSRRGPGQDLGYTF.

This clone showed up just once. The CDR3 is CASSQTDRDGQPQHF. The CDR3 DNA sequence: TGCGCCAGCAGCCAGACCGACAGGGATGGGCAGCCCCAGCATTTT. The chain employs TRBV4-1 and TRBJ1-5, with 7 bases that match TRBD1. The CDR3 has 15 residues. Trimming took 3 bases from V and 7 from J; bases not matched to a gene: 9. Per the germline V gene, CDR1 is MGHRA and CDR2 is YSYEKL.

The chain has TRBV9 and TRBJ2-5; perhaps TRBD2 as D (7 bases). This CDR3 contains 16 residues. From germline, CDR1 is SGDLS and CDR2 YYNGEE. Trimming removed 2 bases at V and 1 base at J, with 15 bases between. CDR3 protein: CASSVEGGGPQETQYF. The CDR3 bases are TGTGCCAGCAGCGTGGAAGGGGGGGGTCCCCAAGAGACCCAGTACTTC.

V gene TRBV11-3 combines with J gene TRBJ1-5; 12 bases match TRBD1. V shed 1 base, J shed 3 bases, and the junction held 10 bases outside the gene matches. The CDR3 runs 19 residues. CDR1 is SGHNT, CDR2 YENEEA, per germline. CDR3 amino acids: CASSLVFQPGQGANQPQHF. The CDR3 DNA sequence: TGTGCCAGCAGCTTAGTTTTCCAACCGGGACAGGGGGCCAATCAGCCCCAGCATTTT.

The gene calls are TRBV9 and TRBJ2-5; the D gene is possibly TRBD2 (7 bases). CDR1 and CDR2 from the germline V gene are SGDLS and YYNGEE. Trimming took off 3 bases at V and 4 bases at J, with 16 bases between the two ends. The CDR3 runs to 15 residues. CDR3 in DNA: TGTGCCAGCAGCGCCCAAGGGGGGGGGCCAGAGACCCAGTACTTC. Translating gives CASSAQGGGPETQYF. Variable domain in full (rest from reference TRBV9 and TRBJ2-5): DSGVTQTPKHLITATGQRVTLRCSPRSGDLSVYWYQQSLDQGLQFLIQYYNGEERAKGNILERFSAQQFPDLHSELNLSSLELGDSALYFCASSAQGGGPETQYFGPGTRLLVL.

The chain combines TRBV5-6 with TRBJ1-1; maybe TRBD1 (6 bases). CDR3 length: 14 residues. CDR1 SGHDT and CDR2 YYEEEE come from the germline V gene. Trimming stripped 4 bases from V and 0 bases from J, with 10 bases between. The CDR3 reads CASSEGGMNTEAFF. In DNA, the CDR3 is TGTGCCAGCAGCGAGGGGGGGATGAACACTGAAGCTTTCTTT. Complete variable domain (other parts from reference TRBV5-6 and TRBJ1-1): DAGVTQSPTHLIKTRGQQVTLRCSPKSGHDTVSWYQQALGQGPQFIFQYYEEEERQRGNFPDRFSGHQFPNYSSELNVNALLLGDSALYLCASSEGGMNTEAFFGQGTRLTVV.

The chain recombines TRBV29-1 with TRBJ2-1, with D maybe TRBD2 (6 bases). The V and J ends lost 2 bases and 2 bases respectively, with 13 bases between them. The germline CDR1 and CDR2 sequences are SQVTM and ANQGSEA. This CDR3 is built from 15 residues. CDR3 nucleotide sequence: TGCAGCGTTGAAATGCGGGGATGGACCTACAATGAGCAGTTCTTC. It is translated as CSVEMRGWTYNEQFF.

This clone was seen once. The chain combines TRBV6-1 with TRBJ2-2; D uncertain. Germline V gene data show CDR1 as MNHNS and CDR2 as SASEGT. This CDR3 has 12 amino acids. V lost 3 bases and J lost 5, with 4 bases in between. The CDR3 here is CASSDRTGELFF. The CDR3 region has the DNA TGTGCCAGCAGTGATAGAACCGGGGAGCTGTTTTTT.

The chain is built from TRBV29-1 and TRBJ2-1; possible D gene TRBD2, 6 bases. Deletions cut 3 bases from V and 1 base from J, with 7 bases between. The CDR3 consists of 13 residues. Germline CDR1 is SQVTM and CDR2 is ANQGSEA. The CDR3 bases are TGCAGCGTTGACGGGGGTTCCTACAATGAGCAGTTCTTC. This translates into CSVDGGSYNEQFF.

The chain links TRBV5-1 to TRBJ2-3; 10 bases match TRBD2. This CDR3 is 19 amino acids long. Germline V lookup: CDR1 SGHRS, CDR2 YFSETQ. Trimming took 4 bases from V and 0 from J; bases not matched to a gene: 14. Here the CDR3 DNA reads TGCGCCAGCAGCCGCCTGGGGGCTAGCGGGGGCCGGAGCACAGATACGCAGTATTTT. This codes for CASSRLGASGGRSTDTQYF.

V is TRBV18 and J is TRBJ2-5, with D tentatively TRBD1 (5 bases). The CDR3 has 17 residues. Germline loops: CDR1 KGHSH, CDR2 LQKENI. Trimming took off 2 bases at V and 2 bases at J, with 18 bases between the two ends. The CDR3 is CASSPRGRTRIQETQYF. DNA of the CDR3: TGTGCCAGCTCACCAAGGGGCAGGACCCGAATTCAAGAGACCCAGTACTTC.

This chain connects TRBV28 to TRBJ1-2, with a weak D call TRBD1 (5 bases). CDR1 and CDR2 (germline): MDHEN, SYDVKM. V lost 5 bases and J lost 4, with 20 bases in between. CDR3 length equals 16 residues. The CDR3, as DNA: TGTGCCAGCAGTACCCGATTTACTGGGGCAGCCTATGGCTACACCTTC. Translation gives CASSTRFTGAAYGYTF.

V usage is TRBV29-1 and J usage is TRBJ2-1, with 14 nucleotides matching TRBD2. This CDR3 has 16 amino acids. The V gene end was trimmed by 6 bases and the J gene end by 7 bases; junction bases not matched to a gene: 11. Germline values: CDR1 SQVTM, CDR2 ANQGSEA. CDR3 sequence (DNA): TGCAGCGTCAGGGGGACTAGCGGGAGCTCGGGGAATGAGCAGTTCTTC. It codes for CSVRGTSGSSGNEQFF.